A few counts support the clone carrying this T cell receptor beta chain. Its target is not known. The CDR3 extends over 15 amino acids. The V end was cut by 3 bases, the J end by 1 base, with 10 bases between. Germline V gene lookup returns CDR1 SGHNT and CDR2 YYREEE (reference sequence). This entry is derived from a study of T cells in Graves' hyperthyroidism and ophthalmopathy. Study conclusions and caveats: Progression to ophthalmopathy was predicted a median of roughly 6.5 months early. Researchers report that a 13 V-J model separated ophthalmopathy from stable hyperthyroidism. Most clonotypes that expanded in the thyroid above 0.001 also showed up in blood.

The investigators amplified TCR beta CDR3 regions from RNA transcripts. The HTBI primer set drove a first-round RT-PCR of the TCR CDR3. TCRdb re-called the multiplex PCR reads with MiXCR, one entry per CDR3 protein. The sample records 340,000 or so distinct CDR3 sequences, 15% to 20% being singletons. The chain links TRBV5-4 to TRBJ2-2, with a weak D call TRBD1 (5 bases). The receptor comes from a woman in her forties or fifties with Graves' hyperthyroidism. Sequencing used blood. The chain's CDR3 is CASSSQTENTGELFF. The CDR3 DNA sequence: TGTGCCAGCAGCTCCCAGACAGAGAACACCGGGGAGCTGTTTTTT.